The entry that follows covers one TCR beta chain sequence. Antigen: not known. The data were obtained in a study of T cell responses to AZD1222 COVID-19 vaccine. Study-level findings and limits: Donors in the cohort were predominantly white British and more often female, and clonal diversity was possibly underestimated. Spike-specific TCR repertoires showed rising breadth and depth after two AZD1222 doses. Seropositive AZD1222 recipients at baseline numbered only five to seven.

This table comes from immunoSEQ multiplex PCR, and its TCRdb copy is limited to in-frame clones, with some not included. This sample has approximately 130,000 clones, with 89% found just once. CDR3 length: 16 residues. The germline V gene has CDR1 SGHDT and CDR2 YYEEEE. J was trimmed by 2 bases and V by 2 bases; bases with no gene match: 5. The study pooled second doses at about 4 or about 12 weeks. V and J are TRBV5-6 and TRBJ2-2, with TRBD1 matching over 8 bases. The input for sequencing was peripheral blood, taken 28 days after the second AZD1222 dose. The sequence was collected from an adult who received the AZD1222 COVID-19 vaccine. CDR3 bases: TGTGCCAGCAGCTTAGCAGGGGGCTTAAACACCGGGGAGCTGTTTTTT. Its protein product is CASSLAGGLNTGELFF.